This TCR beta chain was obtained from a study of T cell responses to AZD1222 COVID-19 vaccine. General study results and limits: Mostly white British, mostly female donors; authors suggested clonal diversity may be underestimated. The study found vaccine-associated CD4 TCRs spanning spike, dominant at 160-218 and 743-854.

Sequencing was performed with immunoSEQ multiplex PCR; in TCRdb, only in-frame clones are kept and a portion is missing. The sample yields roughly 150,000 clones, around 93% seen once. On this clone: Its antigen remains unknown.

This CDR3 contains 11 residues. Germline CDR1 MGHDK, CDR2 SYGVNS. The source is an adult in good health. The source was peripheral blood, collected on day 0 of AZD1222 vaccination. The chain joins TRBV25-1 to TRBJ2-7; D is perhaps TRBD2 (6 bases). For the CDR3, the DNA is TGTGCTGCGGGGAGCTCCTACGAGCAGTACTTC. It specifies CAAGSSYEQYF.